This entry concerns a single T cell receptor beta chain. What it binds is unknown. Trimming removed 4 bases from V and 7 bases from J; junction bases left unmatched: 11. Germline V gene data show CDR1 as SGDLS and CDR2 as YYNGEE. CDR3 length: 14 amino acids. The source of the sample is a study of cytomegalovirus exposure and HLA in healthy donors. Overall study results and limits: Rarity characterized most TCR sequences, yet some public TCRs appeared in many donors. The study put under 200 TCR beta chains on its list as cytomegalovirus-associated. A previous analysis found most TCR beta V segments productive roughly 90% or roughly 30% of the time.

Use of 60 Vbeta and 13 Jbeta primers characterized the PCR. Only in-frame clones appear in the TCRdb table, and some are missing; sequencing was by immunoSEQ multiplex PCR. This sample yields roughly 150,000 clones, of which over 60% are seen a single time; 2.1% belongs to the top ten. This chain uses TRBV9 with TRBJ2-7; 7 bases are a match to TRBD2. This TCR came from a man aged 35-49 years in good health and CMV-seronegative. Sequencing was performed on PBMCs. For the CDR3, the DNA is TGTGCCAGCAGCCCCGGACTTCCCGGGGGGGAGCAGTACTTC. Residues: CASSPGLPGGEQYF.